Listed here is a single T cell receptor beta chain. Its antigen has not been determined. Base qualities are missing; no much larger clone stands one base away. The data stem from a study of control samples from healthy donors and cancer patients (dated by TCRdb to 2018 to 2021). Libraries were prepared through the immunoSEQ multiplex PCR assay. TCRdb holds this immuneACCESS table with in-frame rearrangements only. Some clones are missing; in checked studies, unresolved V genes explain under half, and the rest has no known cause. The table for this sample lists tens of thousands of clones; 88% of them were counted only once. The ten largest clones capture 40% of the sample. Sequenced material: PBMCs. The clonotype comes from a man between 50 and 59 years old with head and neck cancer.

The CDR3 here reads CASSLASGQETQYF. The bases are TGTGCCAGCAGTTTGGCTAGCGGGCAAGAGACCCAGTACTTC. The chain employs TRBV28 and TRBJ2-5, and TRBD2 aligns with 8 junction nucleotides. Reading the germline V gene gives CDR1 MDHEN and CDR2 SYDVKM. Germline trimming: 3 bases from V, 2 bases from J; junction bases outside gene matches: 2. Reading from cysteine to phenylalanine, the CDR3 counts 14 amino acids. Only the CDR3 region is kept as DNA, spanning 42 bases read in frame from base 1. With the portions outside the CDR3 filled from the reference TRBV28 and TRBJ2-5 genes, the complete variable region becomes DVKVTQSSRYLVKRTGEKVFLECVQDMDHENMFWYRQDPGLGLRLIYFSYDVKMKEKGDIPEGYSVSREKKERFSLILESASTNQTSMYLCASSLASGQETQYFGPGTRLLVL.